These T cell receptor beta chains were read from a single sample in a study of PD-1 blockade in classical Hodgkin lymphoma. TCRdb's copy holds only in-frame clones and misses some; the assay was immunoSEQ multiplex PCR. The data hold 13,000 or so clones, with 65% to 80% observed a single time. The material sequenced was CD4+ T cells from blood, taken at baseline. Every receptor here comes from a human donor with classical Hodgkin lymphoma. Both conserved end residues are part of each CDR3. The order of the fields is D gene, V gene, clone size, J gene, CDR3 protein, CDR3 DNA. A D gene is named only where the DNA matches it firmly. Expanded clones get a size class; other rows say once, few or many, or leave the size out.

D: TRBD2; V: TRBV28; size: -; J: TRBJ2-5; CDR3: CASRRSGGRETQYF; DNA: TGTGCCAGCAGGCGTAGCGGGGGGCGGGAGACCCAGTACTTC
D: TRBD1; V: TRBV5-1; size: -; J: TRBJ1-6; CDR3: CASSLTGGPGRTPLHF; DNA: TGCGCCAGCAGCTTAACAGGGGGGCCGGGAAGAACACCCCTCCACTTT
D: -; V: TRBV19; size: -; J: TRBJ1-1; CDR3: CASIGKGSTEAFF; DNA: TGTGCCAGTATAGGAAAGGGATCTACTGAAGCTTTCTTT
D: -; V: TRBV2; size: -; J: TRBJ1-2; CDR3: CASSLRLSYGYTF; DNA: TGTGCCAGCAGTTTAAGGCTGAGCTATGGCTACACCTTC
D: -; V: TRBV19; size: -; J: TRBJ2-1; CDR3: CASSRTLRDQNNEQFF; DNA: TGTGCCAGTAGTAGAACCCTCCGGGACCAGAACAATGAGCAGTTCTTC
D: -; V: TRBV6-5; size: -; J: TRBJ1-3; CDR3: CASSYGGAGNTIYF; DNA: TGTGCCAGCAGTTACGGGGGGGCTGGAAACACCATATATTTT
D: -; V: TRBV19; size: -; J: TRBJ2-6; CDR3: CASSPQGSGANVLTF; DNA: TGTGCCAGTAGCCCACAGGGCTCCGGGGCCAACGTCCTGACTTTC
D: -; V: TRBV7-2; size: -; J: TRBJ1-2; CDR3: CASSLSAGWRNGYTF; DNA: TGTGCCAGCAGCCTCAGTGCGGGGTGGCGAAATGGCTACACCTTC
D: TRBD1; V: TRBV7-6; size: -; J: TRBJ2-4; CDR3: CASSPFWDSENIQYF; DNA: TGTGCCAGCAGCCCGTTCTGGGACAGTGAAAACATTCAGTACTTC
D: -; V: TRBV5-6; size: once; J: TRBJ1-4; CDR3: CASSLASTTNEKLFF; DNA: TGTGCCAGCAGCTTGGCCAGTACAACTAATGAAAAACTGTTTTTT
D: TRBD2; V: TRBV7-9; size: -; J: TRBJ2-5; CDR3: CASSLSGGIQETQYF; DNA: TGTGCCAGCAGCTTGAGCGGGGGAATCCAAGAGACCCAGTACTTC
D: -; V: TRBV6-4; size: once; J: TRBJ2-3; CDR3: CASSDSGGDTQYF; DNA: TGTGCCAGCAGTGACTCTGGGGGAGATACGCAGTATTTT
D: TRBD1; V: TRBV18; size: once; J: TRBJ2-7; CDR3: CASSTGTGSSYEQYF; DNA: TGTGCCAGCTCGACCGGGACAGGAAGCTCCTACGAGCAGTACTTC
D: -; V: TRBV6-6; size: -; J: TRBJ1-2; CDR3: CASKEDGGATYGYTF; DNA: TGTGCCAGCAAAGAAGATGGGGGTGCTACCTATGGCTACACCTTC
D: -; V: TRBV5-5; size: -; J: TRBJ1-1; CDR3: CASSLASTGGLKAFF; DNA: TGTGCCAGCAGCTTGGCTTCTACAGGAGGCCTTAAAGCTTTCTTT
D: -; V: TRBV7-2; size: -; J: TRBJ2-7; CDR3: CASSLALTGVYEQYF; DNA: TGTGCCAGCAGCTTAGCGCTAACGGGGGTCTACGAGCAGTACTTC
D: -; V: TRBV18; size: -; J: TRBJ2-7; CDR3: CASSPPISGVGEQYF; DNA: TGTGCCAGCTCACCACCGATTAGTGGGGTGGGTGAGCAGTACTTC
D: TRBD1; V: TRBV9; size: -; J: TRBJ2-5; CDR3: CASSAKDRGVTRETQYF; DNA: TGTGCCAGCAGCGCGAAGGACAGGGGGGTGACTCGAGAGACCCAGTACTTC
D: -; V: TRBV5-4; size: few; J: TRBJ1-2; CDR3: CASSSGTPRGYTF; DNA: TGTGCCAGCAGTTCCGGGACTCCTAGGGGCTACACCTTC